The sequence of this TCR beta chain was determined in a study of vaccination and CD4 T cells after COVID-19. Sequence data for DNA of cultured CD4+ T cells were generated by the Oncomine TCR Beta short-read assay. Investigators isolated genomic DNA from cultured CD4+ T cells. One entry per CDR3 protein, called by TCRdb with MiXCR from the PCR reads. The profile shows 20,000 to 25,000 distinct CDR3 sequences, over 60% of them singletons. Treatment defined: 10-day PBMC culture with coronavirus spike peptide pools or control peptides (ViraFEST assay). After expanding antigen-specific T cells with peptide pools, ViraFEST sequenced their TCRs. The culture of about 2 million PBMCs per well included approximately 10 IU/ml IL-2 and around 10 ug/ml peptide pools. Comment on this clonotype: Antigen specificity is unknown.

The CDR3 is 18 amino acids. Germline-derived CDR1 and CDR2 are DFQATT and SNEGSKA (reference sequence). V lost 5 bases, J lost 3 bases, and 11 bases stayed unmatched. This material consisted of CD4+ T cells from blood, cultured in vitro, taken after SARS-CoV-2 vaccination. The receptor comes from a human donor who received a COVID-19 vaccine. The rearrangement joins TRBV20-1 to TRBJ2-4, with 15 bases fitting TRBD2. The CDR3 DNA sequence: TGCAGTGCTCAGGGGGGACTAGCGGGGGGCGGGGGCAAAAACATTCAGTACTTC. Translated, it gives CSAQGGLAGGGGKNIQYF.